This T cell receptor beta chain is from a study of shared clonotypes between healthy human individuals. This CDR3 comprises 13 residues. V was trimmed by 5 bases and J by 1 base, leaving 8 bases between them. The germline gives CDR1 SGHNT, CDR2 YENEEA. The repertoire was sequenced with immunoSEQ multiplex PCR; TCRdb's copy has only in-frame clones and lacks some. Altogether millions of clones are present, 93% being singletons, with the ten largest covering around 1.7%. Study observations and caveats: Among donors, sharing of clonotypes was expected to be affected by sequencing depth. Rarefaction demonstrated incomplete sorted-subset sequencing despite large depth. Memory subsets generally showed smaller estimated richness than naive subsets did.

CD45RO-negative CD8 cells positively selected for CCR7 made up the naive population, which excluded terminally differentiated effector memory CD45RA+ cells. With regard to this clone: No antigen is known for it. This same CDR3 is encoded by further DNA sequences in the sample.

The chain employs TRBV11-3 and TRBJ1-1; D is ambiguous. The sample taken for sequencing was naive CD8+ T cells from PBMCs. The sequence was collected from a man between 18 and 29 years old in good health. Some clones in this sample may be carry-over from other donors' samples. The CDR3 bases are TGTGCCAGCAGCCCAAGAGGGAACACTGAAGCTTTCTTT. Its protein product is CASSPRGNTEAFF.